Sequencing of this TCR beta chain was carried out in a study of T cell changes during pregnancy in multiple sclerosis. Measured with immunoSEQ multiplex PCR; TCRdb has only the in-frame clones, and not every one. Altogether 50,000 to 65,000 clones are present, more than 75% being singletons, with the ten largest covering 1.3%. Sequencing used peripheral blood, obtained in the second trimester of pregnancy. The sequence derives from a female donor with multiple sclerosis, enrolled in a pregnancy study.

CDR3 DNA: TGCGCCAGCAGCCCCGACAGCGTCTACTCCTACGAGCAGTACTTC. This translates into CASSPDSVYSYEQYF. The rearrangement links TRBV5-1 to TRBJ2-7, with a weak D call TRBD1 (5 bases). With 4 bases removed from V and 0 bases from J, the gap between germline ends came to 14 bases. Germline V gene lookup returns CDR1 SGHRS and CDR2 YFSETQ. The CDR3 has 15 residues. The variable domain in full, with the rest retrieved from reference TRBV5-1 and TRBJ2-7, is KAGVTQTPRYLIKTRGQQVTLSCSPISGHRSVSWYQQTPGQGLQFLFEYFSETQRNKGNFPGRFSGRQFSNSRSEMNVSTLELGDSALYLCASSPDSVYSYEQYFGPGTRLTVT.